This entry lists 25 T cell receptor beta chains sequenced from one sample in a study of blood T cells in healthy people across ages. The second PCR ran about 7 to 12 cycles with a sample-barcoded 5' primer and J-beta primers. Via MiXCR, TCRdb re-called the 5' RACE reads, giving one row per CDR3 protein. The sample lists under 2 million distinct CDR3 sequences; approximately 32% were seen once. Sample: blood. These TCRs come from a woman in her thirties in good health.

The chain is built from TRBV27 and TRBJ1-2; a weak D match, TRBD1 (5 bases). From germline, CDR1 is MNHEY and CDR2 SMNVEV (reference sequence). V lost 0 bases to trimming and J lost 7 bases, with 12 bases between them. The length of the CDR3 is 14 residues. The CDR3 protein is CASSLSYRSVGYTF. The CDR3 DNA reads TGTGCCAGCAGTTTATCGTACAGGAGCGTTGGCTACACCTTC.

The chain is built from TRBV21-1 and TRBJ2-1; the table's D gene call, TRBD2, was not cross checked with the DNA. TRBV21-1 is marked as a pseudogene. CDR3 length equals 17 residues. The CDR3 bases are TGTGCCAGCAGCAAAGTGTGGGGGACTAGCGGGAGGAATGAGCAGTTCTTC. Translation: CASSKVWGTSGRNEQFF.

This clonotype has just a few counts. This sequence joins TRBV7-8 and TRBJ2-1; the match to TRBD2 covers 13 bases. J gave up 6 bases and V 1 base, and 9 bases lay outside the gene matches. The CDR3 has 18 amino acids. CDR1 and CDR2 from the germline V gene are SGHVS and FQNEAQ. The CDR3 sequence: CASSLVPKGLAGFNEQFF. In DNA form, the CDR3 reads TGTGCCAGCAGCTTAGTCCCGAAGGGACTAGCGGGGTTCAATGAGCAGTTCTTC.

This clonotype has a single count. A much larger clonotype is one base distant, so this may be a read error. The chain combines TRBV7-9 with TRBJ2-5; perhaps TRBD2 as D (6 bases). The ends were cut back, 1 base at V and 11 bases at J, with 23 bases in the middle. This CDR3 has 16 amino acids. The germline CDR1 and CDR2 sequences are SEHNR and FQNEAQ (reference sequence). This CDR3 is CASSLGELDGSGEQYF. The CDR3 DNA is TGTGCCAGCAGCTTAGGGGAGCTCGACGGGAGTGGTGAGCAGTACTTC. Full variable domain (missing parts from reference TRBV7-9 and TRBJ2-5): DTGVSQNPRHKITKRGQNVTFRCDPISEHNRLYWYRQTLGQGPEFLTYFQNEAQLEKSRLLSDRFSAERPKGSFSTLEIQRTEQGDSAMYLCASSLGELDGSGEQYFGPGTRLLVL.

Comments on this clonotype: A read error may account for a junction end that differs from germline. CDR3 residues: CSASSLGRPNEKRFF. The CDR3 coding sequence is TGCAGTGCTAGTTCTTTGGGCCGACCGAATGAAAAACGGTTTTTT. The V and J genes are TRBV20-1 and TRBJ1-4; no clear D gene. The CDR3 has 15 residues. Germline assignment: CDR1 DFQATT and CDR2 SNEGSKA (reference sequence).

The rearrangement joins TRBV30 to TRBJ2-2, with a weak D call TRBD2 (6 bases). The CDR3 sequence is 15 residues long. Per the germline V gene, CDR1 is GTSNPN and CDR2 is SVGIG (reference sequence). Trimming shortened V by 2 bases and J by 0 bases, and 10 bases separated the two germline ends. The CDR3 region has the DNA TGTGCCTGGAGTCGGGGGACGCCGAACACCGGGGAGCTGTTTTTT. This codes for CAWSRGTPNTGELFF.

This rearrangement joins TRBV28 to TRBJ2-3; 14 bases map to TRBD2. After removal of 7 bases from V and 0 bases from J, the junction contained 27 bases not matched to a gene. The CDR3 is 24 amino acids. From germline, CDR1 is MDHEN and CDR2 SYDVKM. The CDR3: CASNFQLGDSGLAGENPSTDTQYF. CDR3 in DNA: TGTGCCAGCAACTTTCAACTGGGGGACTCGGGACTAGCGGGAGAAAATCCTAGCACAGATACGCAGTATTTT.

This chain links TRBV2 with TRBJ2-7; 8 bases line up with TRBD2. After removal of 6 bases from V and 2 bases from J, the junction contained 6 bases not matched to a gene. Germline-derived CDR1 and CDR2 are SNHLY and FYNNEI. This CDR3 comprises 14 residues. The CDR3 nucleotides read TGTGCCAGCAGGGCTAGCGGGTACACCTACGAGCAGTACTTC. Its protein product is CASRASGYTYEQYF. Full variable domain (outside the CDR3, taken from reference TRBV2 and TRBJ2-7): EPEVTQTPSHQVTQMGQEVILRCVPISNHLYFYWYRQILGQKVEFLVSFYNNEISEKSEIFDDQFSVERPDGSNFTLKIRSTKLEDSAMYFCASRASGYTYEQYFGPGTRLTVT.

This clonotype was detected only a few times. V is TRBV6-1 and J is TRBJ2-5, with D unclear. Trimming shortened V by 4 bases and J by 4 bases, and 10 bases separated the two germline ends. Germline values: CDR1 MNHNS, CDR2 SASEGT. The CDR3 runs to 13 residues. Here the CDR3 reads CASSARAGETQYF. CDR3 sequence (DNA): TGTGCCAGCAGTGCTCGGGCAGGAGAGACCCAGTACTTC.

This clonotype was detected many times. CDR3 amino acids: CASSLDRNTYEQYF. DNA of the CDR3: TGTGCCAGCAGCTTAGATCGAAACACCTACGAGCAGTACTTC. V and J are TRBV7-8 and TRBJ2-7; D gene unclear. V lost 1 base to trimming and J lost 2 bases, with 9 bases between them. Per the germline V gene, CDR1 is SGHVS and CDR2 is FQNEAQ. This CDR3 spans 14 amino acids.

This CDR3 reads CASSLGQGSNGYTF. CDR3 DNA sequence: TGCGCCAGCAGCTTGGGACAGGGATCGAATGGCTACACCTTC. The rearrangement joins TRBV5-1 to TRBJ1-2, with 7 bases that match TRBD1. V lost 0 bases and J lost 6; bases outside the gene matches: 5. Per germline, CDR1 SGHRS and CDR2 YFSETQ. This CDR3 has 14 amino acids.

This chain uses TRBV28 with TRBJ2-3; 7 bases fit TRBD2. Germline CDR1 and CDR2: MDHEN and SYDVKM. The CDR3 extends over 14 amino acids. J was trimmed by 3 bases and V by 7 bases; bases with no gene match: 7. CDR3 bases: TGTGCCAGCACGAAGGGAGGGTTTACAGATACGCAGTATTTT. It yields the protein CASTKGGFTDTQYF.

The chain joins TRBV10-3 to TRBJ1-5, with 7 positions matching TRBD1. After removal of 6 bases from V and 5 bases from J, the junction contained 4 bases not matched to a gene. Looked up from germline, CDR1 is ENHRY and CDR2 is SYGVKD. CDR3 length: 13 amino acids. CDR3 DNA: TGTGCCATCAGAGCAGGGGGGGATCAGCCCCAGCATTTT. This gives the protein CAIRAGGDQPQHF.

V usage is TRBV4-1 and J usage is TRBJ1-4; D may be TRBD1 (6 bases). The CDR3 consists of 18 residues. Trimming pared 5 bases from V and 0 bases from J, leaving 19 bases between. From germline, CDR1 is MGHRA and CDR2 YSYEKL. Here the CDR3 reads CASSYPGHRRSTNEKLFF. The CDR3 nucleotides are TGCGCCAGCAGCTACCCGGGACATCGGAGGTCAACTAATGAAAAACTGTTTTTT.

To note about this clonotype: The germline gene is not matched at one end of the junction; a read error may be the cause. The chain carries TRBV7-9 and TRBJ2-1; unclear D gene. The CDR3 is 14 residues long. The germline V gene has CDR1 SEHNR and CDR2 FQNEAQ (reference sequence). The CDR3 coding sequence is TGTGCCAGCAGCTTCCCCGGAGATTACATTGAGCAGTTCTTC. This gives the protein CASSFPGDYIEQFF. Full variable domain (missing parts from reference TRBV7-9 and TRBJ2-1): DTGVSQNPRHKITKRGQNVTFRCDPISEHNRLYWYRQTLGQGPEFLTYFQNEAQLEKSRLLSDRFSAERPKGSFSTLEIQRTEQGDSAMYLCASSFPGDYIEQFFGPGTRLTVL.

A few counts support this clonotype. The CDR3 coding sequence is TGTGCCAGCAGCGTTGGGACTAGCGGGAGGCTCAATGAGCAGTTCTTC. Its translation is CASSVGTSGRLNEQFF. J is TRBJ2-1 and V is TRBV9; 15 positions agree with TRBD2. Germline CDR1 is SGDLS and CDR2 is YYNGEE. V lost 2 bases to trimming and J lost 6 bases; unmatched junction nucleotides: 3. The CDR3 covers 16 residues.

The rearrangement uses TRBV20-1 and TRBJ1-1, with D possibly matching TRBD1 (5 bases). Germline V gene data show CDR1 as DFQATT and CDR2 as SNEGSKA (reference sequence). Trimming removed 6 bases at V and 2 bases at J, with 13 bases between. The CDR3 extends over 13 amino acids. The CDR3 DNA is TGCAGTGCCTTCCGGGACGGCAACACTGAAGCTTTCTTT. The encoded protein is CSAFRDGNTEAFF.

For this clonotype: Its ends do not fully match the called genes, so a read error is possible. CDR3 DNA: TGCAGCGCTGTGGGACAGGAGACATCTGGGGCCAACGCCCTGACTTTC. Translation gives CSAVGQETSGANALTF. This chain joins TRBV29-1 and TRBJ2-6, with 8 bases lining up with TRBD1. This CDR3 region has 16 residues. Germline CDR1 reads SQVTM; CDR2 reads ANQGSEA.

V and J are TRBV7-9 and TRBJ2-3; 7 bases match TRBD2. Looked up from germline, CDR1 is SEHNR and CDR2 is FQNEAQ (reference sequence). This CDR3 region has 16 residues. The V and J ends lost 1 base and 2 bases, in that order; junction bases with no gene match: 6. CDR3 region: CASSLGVAGVTDTQYF. The CDR3 nucleotides read TGTGCCAGCAGCTTAGGGGTGGCGGGGGTCACAGATACGCAGTATTTT.

On this clonotype: One end of the junction varies from germline; a read error may be responsible. The chain recombines TRBV7-6 with TRBJ2-7, with 10 bases fitting TRBD2. The CDR3 is 15 residues long. Germline V gene data show CDR1 as SGHVS and CDR2 as FNYEAQ. The DNA of the CDR3 is TGTGCCTGCAGCCAGGGCGGACTAGCGGAATACGAGCAGTACTTC. Translation: CACSQGGLAEYEQYF.

In this sample, this clonotype turned up a few times. The chain couples TRBV10-3 to TRBJ1-5; 10 bases are shared with TRBD1. CDR1 is ENHRY and CDR2 is SYGVKD in the germline V gene. CDR3 size: 14 residues. Losses at the gene ends were 10 bases for V and 2 bases for J; bases not matched to a gene: 5. CDR3 in DNA: TGTGCCACCATGGGGACAGGGGGCAATCAGCCCCAGCATTTT. It yields the protein CATMGTGGNQPQHF.

The J gene is TRBJ1-2, the V gene TRBV6-5; 8 bases match TRBD1. CDR3 length: 18 residues. Germline CDR1 reads MNHEY; CDR2 reads SVGAGI. V shed 1 base and J 2 bases; nucleotides not matched to a gene: 12. As DNA, the CDR3 is TGTGCCAGCAGTTACTTCCCCGCAGGGGGCAAGTGGAACTATGGCTACACCTTC. The encoded protein is CASSYFPAGGKWNYGYTF.

A few counts support this clonotype. The chain combines TRBV6-6 with TRBJ2-1; the D gene is possibly TRBD2 (5 bases). CDR3 length: 15 residues. Germline V gene lookup returns CDR1 MNHNY and CDR2 SVGAGI (reference sequence). Trimming shortened V by 7 bases and J by 0 bases, and 13 bases separated the two germline ends. The CDR3 DNA follows: TGTGCCAGCATAGAGGATGGGAGCTCCTACAATGAGCAGTTCTTC. This translates into CASIEDGSSYNEQFF.

The V and J genes are TRBV7-3 and TRBJ2-5, with a tentative D call TRBD1 (6 bases). Per germline, CDR1 SGHTA and CDR2 FQGTGA. Trimming left V 5 bases short and J 5 bases short, with 18 bases between. The CDR3 is 15 amino acids. The CDR3 is CASSTAGTQRETQYF. The DNA for the CDR3 is TGTGCCAGCAGCACCGCAGGGACACAAAGGGAGACCCAGTACTTC.

With respect to this clonotype: One end of the junction fails to match germline, which may point to a read error. The V and J genes are TRBV20-1 and TRBJ2-3; the D gene is possibly TRBD2 (5 bases). Germline CDR1 is DFQATT and CDR2 is SNEGSKA (reference sequence). The CDR3 loop spans 12 amino acids. The CDR3 reads CSTSSYPDTQYF. In DNA, the CDR3 is TGCAGTACTAGTTCGTACCCAGATACGCAGTATTTT.